A selection of T cell receptor beta chains follows, all from one sample in a study of T cell responses to AZD1222 COVID-19 vaccine. Libraries were prepared by immunoSEQ multiplex PCR; TCRdb keeps only in-frame clonotypes and omits some of them. Of 150,000 to 160,000 clones in the sample, 70% to 90% are singletons; the top ten hold about 5%. The sample was peripheral blood, taken on day 0 of MenACWY control vaccination. The receptors were gathered from an adult in good health. CDR3s include the opening cysteine and the closing phenylalanine or tryptophan. Fields, in order: V gene, clone size, D gene, J gene, CDR3 protein, CDR3 DNA. D genes are given only for firm matches. Rows may omit the clone size; those that give it use once, few, many or a size class.

TRBV10-1	NA	NA	TRBJ2-1	CASSETGGNEQFF	TGCGCCAGCAGTGAAACAGGCGGCAATGAGCAGTTCTTC
TRBV7-3	NA	TRBD2	TRBJ2-3	CASSSSGGRTDTQYF	TGTGCCAGCAGCTCCTCGGGGGGTCGCACAGATACGCAGTATTTT
TRBV5-1	NA	TRBD2	TRBJ2-3	CASSPGASGRATDTQYF	TGCGCCAGCAGCCCCGGAGCTAGCGGGAGGGCCACAGATACGCAGTATTTT
TRBV15	NA	NA	TRBJ2-7	CATSRDQPGGQYF	TGTGCCACCAGCAGAGATCAGCCTGGCGGGCAGTACTTC
TRBV5-4	NA	NA	TRBJ2-5	CASSPRSFETQYF	TGTGCCAGCAGCCCCAGGTCTTTCGAGACCCAGTACTTC
TRBV7-2	NA	TRBD1	TRBJ2-5	CASSPQGVKTQYF	TGTGCCAGCAGCCCACAGGGGGTGAAGACCCAGTACTTC
TRBV9	NA	NA	TRBJ2-6	CASSTLDRSYSGANVLTF	TGTGCCAGCAGTACCTTAGACAGATCCTACTCTGGGGCCAACGTCCTGACTTTC
TRBV2	NA	TRBD1	TRBJ2-5	CASSGQGAETQYF	TGTGCCAGCAGTGGACAGGGGGCAGAGACCCAGTACTTC
TRBV3-1/TRBV3-2	NA	NA	TRBJ2-1	CASSHAGPHVIF	TGTGCCAGCAGCCACGCCGGGCCCCACGTTATCTTC
TRBV24-1	NA	NA	TRBJ2-3	CATSALEDTQYF	TGTGCCACCAGTGCCCTAGAAGATACGCAGTATTTT
TRBV2	NA	NA	TRBJ1-3	CASSERGAPNSGNTIYF	TGTGCCAGCAGTGAAAGGGGGGCACCCAACTCTGGAAACACCATATATTTT
TRBV19	NA	NA	TRBJ1-2	CASSHGFGGYTF	TGTGCCAGTAGCCATGGTTTCGGGGGCTACACCTTC
TRBV5-6	once	NA	TRBJ1-1	CASSIDYSLKAFF	TGTGCCAGCAGCATTGACTACTCGCTAAAGGCTTTCTTT
TRBV24-1	NA	NA	TRBJ1-5	CATSDLQTGQPQHF	TGTGCCACCAGTGATTTGCAAACGGGCCAGCCCCAGCATTTT
TRBV28	NA	TRBD1	TRBJ1-2	CASSLLTGGLNGYTF	TGTGCCAGCAGTTTATTGACAGGGGGCCTGAATGGCTACACCTTC
TRBV3-1/TRBV3-2	NA	NA	TRBJ2-4	CASSHNRGKNIQYF	TGTGCCAGCAGCCATAATCGGGGGAAAAACATTCAGTACTTC
TRBV6-5	NA	NA	TRBJ1-6	CASSYSSLGNSPLHF	TGTGCCAGCAGTTACTCAAGTCTGGGTAATTCACCCCTCCACTTT
TRBV11-2	NA	NA	TRBJ2-1	CASSLGPQGEQFF	TGTGCCAGCAGCTTGGGACCCCAGGGGGAGCAGTTCTTC
TRBV10-2	NA	NA	TRBJ1-5	CASSESDSNQPQHF	TGCGCCAGCAGTGAGTCCGATAGCAATCAGCCCCAGCATTTT
TRBV7-9	NA	NA	TRBJ1-1	CASLQIPSTEAFF	TGTGCCAGCTTACAGATCCCAAGCACTGAAGCTTTCTTT
TRBV11-3	NA	NA	TRBJ1-1	CASSPRITEAFF	TGTGCCAGCAGCCCCAGAATTACTGAAGCTTTCTTT
TRBV30	NA	TRBD1	TRBJ1-6	CAWTKEGANSPLHF	TGTGCCTGGACCAAAGAGGGGGCTAACTCACCCCTCCACTTT
TRBV5-6	NA	NA	TRBJ1-2	CASSLGGYGYTF	TGTGCCAGCAGCTTGGGGGGGTATGGCTACACCTTC
TRBV5-1	NA	NA	TRBJ1-4	CASSLALQSNEKLFF	TGCGCCAGCAGCTTGGCCTTGCAGAGTAATGAAAAACTGTTTTTT
TRBV6-5	NA	NA	TRBJ1-6	CASRQGTNSPLHF	TGTGCCAGCAGGCAGGGGACCAATTCACCCCTCCACTTT
TRBV7-2	NA	NA	TRBJ1-5	CASSPRFGNQPQHF	TGTGCCAGCAGCCCGCGGTTCGGCAATCAGCCCCAGCATTTT
TRBV27	NA	NA	TRBJ2-1	CASSLDGPFSYNEQFF	TGTGCCAGCAGTTTAGACGGACCCTTCTCCTACAATGAGCAGTTCTTC
TRBV14	NA	TRBD1	TRBJ1-1	CASSQGQGANTEAFF	TGTGCCAGCAGCCAAGGACAGGGGGCGAACACTGAAGCTTTCTTT
TRBV29-1	NA	NA	TRBJ2-3	CSVGPSGDTQYF	TGCAGCGTTGGCCCATCGGGGGATACGCAGTATTTT
TRBV19	NA	TRBD1	TRBJ1-1	CASSMAQGGTEAFF	TGTGCCAGTAGTATGGCCCAGGGGGGCACTGAAGCTTTCTTT
TRBV10-3	few	NA	TRBJ1-6	CAISEPQGSSNSPLHF	TGTGCCATCAGTGAGCCTCAGGGGTCAAGCAATTCACCCCTCCACTTT
TRBV2	few	TRBD2	TRBJ2-7	CASNILAGGFDEQYF	TGTGCCAGCAACATACTAGCGGGAGGGTTTGACGAGCAGTACTTC
TRBV6-5	NA	TRBD1	TRBJ1-5	CASSTGTGWSQPQHF	TGTGCCAGCAGTACCGGGACAGGGTGGAGTCAGCCCCAGCATTTT